These 22 T cell receptor beta chains share one sample of origin, sequenced in a study of T cells in Graves' hyperthyroidism and ophthalmopathy. Amplification targeted TCR beta CDR3 regions from RNA transcripts. Researchers ran a first-round RT-PCR on the TCR CDR3 using the HTBI primer set. TCRdb itself ran the multiplex PCR reads through MiXCR, one entry per CDR3 protein. This table has approximately 400,000 distinct CDR3 sequences, under 15% appearing once. The sequenced material came from blood. These TCRs come from a woman in her 30s with Graves' hyperthyroidism.

J is TRBJ1-5 and V is TRBV6-1; 7 positions match TRBD1. Looked up from germline, CDR1 is MNHNS and CDR2 is SASEGT. Losses at the gene ends were 7 bases for V and 5 bases for J; bases not matched to a gene: 8. The CDR3 covers 14 residues. Here the CDR3 DNA reads TGTGCCAGCAAACCCGGGACAGCATATCAGCCCCAGCATTTT. This encodes CASKPGTAYQPQHF.

In its sample, this clonotype was seen many times. V gene TRBV28 combines with J gene TRBJ2-3, with unresolved D. This CDR3 is built from 13 residues. Germline V CDR1 and CDR2: MDHEN, SYDVKM. V lost 1 base to trimming and J lost 8 bases, with 10 bases between them. In DNA, the CDR3 is TGTGCCAGCAGTTTATCGGGCCAATCTACGCAGTATTTT. This sequence encodes CASSLSGQSTQYF.

V usage is TRBV12-3 or TRBV12-4 and J usage is TRBJ1-2; D is ambiguous. Trimming stripped 1 base from V and 1 base from J, with 7 bases between. The CDR3 has 14 residues. CDR3 bases: TGTGCCAGCAGTTTAGGGCAGCATAACTATGGCTACACCTTC. Amino acid sequence: CASSLGQHNYGYTF.

The table lists this clonotype with many counts. This chain joins TRBV3-1 and TRBJ2-2; the match to TRBD2 covers 8 bases. Trimming took 4 bases from V and 0 from J; bases not matched to a gene: 7. Germline V lookup: CDR1 LGHDT, CDR2 YNNKEL (reference sequence). The CDR3 consists of 17 residues. The CDR3 DNA follows: TGTGCCAGCAGCCCCAGGGGTAGCGGGACGAACACCGGGGAGCTGTTTTTT. It encodes CASSPRGSGTNTGELFF.

J is TRBJ1-5 and V is TRBV19; D ambiguous. The CDR3 is 15 residues long. Germline CDR1 reads LNHDA; CDR2 reads SQIVND (reference sequence). Trimming removed 4 bases at V and 0 bases at J, with 10 bases between. Here the CDR3 reads CASSTNDYSNQPQHF. DNA for the CDR3: TGTGCCAGTAGTACCAACGATTATAGCAATCAGCCCCAGCATTTT.

This clonotype was counted many times. V is TRBV27 and J is TRBJ2-3, with TRBD2 matching 7 bases. The CDR3 has 15 amino acids. The V gene end was trimmed by 1 base and the J gene end by 6 bases; junction bases not matched to a gene: 7. The germline gives CDR1 MNHEY, CDR2 SMNVEV (reference sequence). The CDR3 reads CASSLLGGRVDTQYF. As DNA, the CDR3 is TGTGCCAGCAGTTTATTGGGCGGGAGAGTGGATACGCAGTATTTT.

This clonotype appeared many times. The CDR3 region has the DNA TGTGCCAGCAGCCAAAGACCGGATTCACCCCTCCACTTT. Protein product: CASSQRPDSPLHF. The chain joins TRBV3-1 to TRBJ1-6; D ambiguous. CDR3 length equals 13 residues. Trimming pared 2 bases from V and 8 bases from J, leaving 7 bases between. Germline lookup yields CDR1 LGHDT and CDR2 YNNKEL (reference sequence).

This clonotype was found many times. The gene calls are TRBV6-1 and TRBJ2-3; D perhaps matches TRBD1 (5 bases). V lost 4 bases to trimming and J lost 6 bases, with 11 bases between them. Germline lookup yields CDR1 MNHNS and CDR2 SASEGT. This CDR3 comprises 13 residues. The CDR3 DNA sequence: TGTGCCAGCAGTGGACAGCTAAGGGATACGCAGTATTTT. This translates into CASSGQLRDTQYF.

Only a few counts were recorded for this clonotype. Just one base apart from a much larger clone, this may be a read error. V usage is TRBV28 and J usage is TRBJ2-1; 9 bases align to TRBD2. Germline CDR1 and CDR2: MDHEN and SYDVKM. V dropped 5 bases and J dropped 7; count of bases not matched to a gene: 6. The CDR3 totals 14 residues. CDR3 amino acids: CASSRIAGVNEQFF. CDR3 coding DNA: TGTGCCAGCAGTAGGATAGCGGGAGTGAATGAGCAGTTCTTC. The whole variable domain, filled in from reference TRBV28 and TRBJ2-1, reads DVKVTQSSRYLVKRTGEKVFLECVQDMDHENMFWYRQDPGLGLRLIYFSYDVKMKEKGDIPEGYSVSREKKERFSLILESASTNQTSMYLCASSRIAGVNEQFFGPGTRLTVL.

This clonotype was detected a few times. This chain uses TRBV28 with TRBJ2-7, with 11 bases fitting TRBD2. The length of the CDR3 is 17 residues. After removal of 5 bases from V and 5 bases from J, the junction contained 14 bases not matched to a gene. From germline, CDR1 is MDHEN and CDR2 SYDVKM. The CDR3 here is CASSPRLAGHLGHEQYF. Written as DNA, the CDR3 is TGTGCCAGCAGTCCCCGACTAGCGGGGCACCTCGGGCACGAGCAGTACTTC.

This clonotype was counted at least ten times. This chain uses TRBV28 with TRBJ2-3, with D maybe TRBD2 (5 bases). Deletions cut 2 bases from V and 1 base from J, with 19 bases between. This CDR3 is built from 18 residues. The germline V gene has CDR1 MDHEN and CDR2 SYDVKM. The CDR3 region has the DNA TGTGCCAGCAGTTTAAAAAGGAGGTTACTAGGAGGCACAGATACGCAGTATTTT. It is translated as CASSLKRRLLGGTDTQYF.

The rearrangement links TRBV19 to TRBJ2-7, with a tentative D call TRBD1 (5 bases). CDR3 size: 14 residues. Germline V gives CDR1 LNHDA, CDR2 SQIVND (reference sequence). V lost 3 bases to trimming and J lost 5 bases, with 14 bases between them. The chain's CDR3 is CASSITGTQDEQYF. CDR3 DNA sequence: TGTGCCAGTAGTATTACTGGAACACAGGACGAGCAGTACTTC.

The chain combines TRBV7-9 with TRBJ2-5; 13 bases fit TRBD2. V gave up 5 bases and J gave up 5 bases; unmatched junction bases: 17. Germline CDR1 reads SEHNR; CDR2 reads FQNEAQ (reference sequence). The CDR3 extends over 19 amino acids. Written as DNA, the CDR3 is TGTGCCAGCAGCGGACTGGACAGGGGTAGGACTAGCGGGAGTGAGACCCAGTACTTC. The encoded protein is CASSGLDRGRTSGSETQYF. Full variable domain (outside the CDR3, taken from reference TRBV7-9 and TRBJ2-5): DTGVSQNPRHKITKRGQNVTFRCDPISEHNRLYWYRQTLGQGPEFLTYFQNEAQLEKSRLLSDRFSAERPKGSFSTLEIQRTEQGDSAMYLCASSGLDRGRTSGSETQYFGPGTRLLVL.

The chain couples TRBV3-1 to TRBJ2-3, with 8 bases matching TRBD2. CDR1 LGHDT and CDR2 YNNKEL come from the germline V gene (reference sequence). This CDR3 comprises 18 residues. V lost 1 base, J lost 4 bases, and 13 bases stayed unmatched. In DNA form, the CDR3 reads TGTGCCAGCAGCCAAGTGGCGGGAGGTTTCCTGGGGGCAGATACGCAGTATTTT. Encoded protein: CASSQVAGGFLGADTQYF.

This sequence joins TRBV24-1 and TRBJ2-3, with D unresolved. Trimming took off 1 base at V and 0 bases at J, with 13 bases between the two ends. This CDR3 is built from 17 residues. Germline CDR1 is KGHDR and CDR2 is SFDVKD. The CDR3 spells CATSDFDRVTSTDTQYF. The CDR3 nucleotides are TGTGCCACCAGTGATTTTGATAGGGTAACGAGCACAGATACGCAGTATTTT.

This clonotype appeared a few times. This rearrangement joins TRBV2 to TRBJ2-2; no clear D. CDR1 and CDR2 from the germline V gene are SNHLY and FYNNEI. Trimming shortened V by 4 bases and J by 0 bases, and 18 bases separated the two germline ends. There are 18 residues in the CDR3. The CDR3 is CASSVWLREETNTGELFF. The CDR3 nucleotides are TGTGCCAGCAGTGTGTGGCTCAGAGAAGAAACGAACACCGGGGAGCTGTTTTTT.

This clonotype has a handful of counts. CDR3 residues: CASISQGATYEQYF. The CDR3 DNA reads as TGTGCCAGCATCTCACAGGGGGCGACCTACGAGCAGTACTTC. The gene calls are TRBV28 and TRBJ2-7; 9 bases line up with TRBD1. The junction had 6 bases not matched to a gene; V was cut back by 7 bases and J by 2 bases. CDR3 size: 14 residues. Germline loops: CDR1 MDHEN, CDR2 SYDVKM.

This clonotype was counted ten times or more. V and J are TRBV12-3 or TRBV12-4 and TRBJ2-7; 14 positions match TRBD2. V gave up 3 bases and J gave up 6 bases; unmatched junction bases: 4. The CDR3 runs to 15 residues. The CDR3 bases are TGTGCCAGCAGTTTGGGACTAGCGGGAGCCTCCGAGCAGTACTTC. Amino acids: CASSLGLAGASEQYF.

This clonotype showed up many times. The chain recombines TRBV20-1 with TRBJ2-1, with D perhaps matching TRBD2 (7 bases). The CDR3 runs to 15 residues. Germline values: CDR1 DFQATT, CDR2 SNEGSKA (reference sequence). The V gene lost 4 bases and the J gene lost 4 bases, with 17 bases spanning the gap. CDR3: CSAISAGDYYNEQFF. CDR3 nucleotides: TGCAGTGCTATCTCGGCAGGGGACTATTACAATGAGCAGTTCTTC.

This clonotype was seen ten or more times. The chain joins TRBV18 to TRBJ1-1; D is perhaps TRBD1 (5 bases). CDR1 is KGHSH, CDR2 LQKENI, per germline. Trimming removed 3 bases from V and 4 bases from J, with 12 bases in between. CDR3 size: 14 residues. The CDR3 sequence is CASSPADRATEAFF. The CDR3 nucleotides read TGTGCCAGCTCACCGGCCGACAGAGCCACTGAAGCTTTCTTT.

The V and J genes are TRBV7-2 and TRBJ2-3; 9 bases map to TRBD2. In germline, CDR1 is SGHTA, CDR2 FQGNSA. The CDR3 spans 16 residues. V shed 5 bases, J shed 2 bases, and the junction held 8 bases outside the gene matches. The CDR3, as DNA: TGTGCCAGCAGCCGGACGAGCGGGAGGTTCACAGATACGCAGTATTTT. It yields the protein CASSRTSGRFTDTQYF.

The chain recombines TRBV7-9 with TRBJ2-7, with D perhaps TRBD2 (6 bases). The CDR3 has 16 amino acids. Germline CDR1 and CDR2: SEHNR and FQNEAQ (reference sequence). Trimming pared 1 base from V and 0 bases from J, leaving 13 bases between. CDR3 sequence reads: CASSLVWDSRSYEQYF. For the CDR3, the DNA is TGTGCCAGCAGCTTAGTCTGGGACTCTCGCTCCTACGAGCAGTACTTC.